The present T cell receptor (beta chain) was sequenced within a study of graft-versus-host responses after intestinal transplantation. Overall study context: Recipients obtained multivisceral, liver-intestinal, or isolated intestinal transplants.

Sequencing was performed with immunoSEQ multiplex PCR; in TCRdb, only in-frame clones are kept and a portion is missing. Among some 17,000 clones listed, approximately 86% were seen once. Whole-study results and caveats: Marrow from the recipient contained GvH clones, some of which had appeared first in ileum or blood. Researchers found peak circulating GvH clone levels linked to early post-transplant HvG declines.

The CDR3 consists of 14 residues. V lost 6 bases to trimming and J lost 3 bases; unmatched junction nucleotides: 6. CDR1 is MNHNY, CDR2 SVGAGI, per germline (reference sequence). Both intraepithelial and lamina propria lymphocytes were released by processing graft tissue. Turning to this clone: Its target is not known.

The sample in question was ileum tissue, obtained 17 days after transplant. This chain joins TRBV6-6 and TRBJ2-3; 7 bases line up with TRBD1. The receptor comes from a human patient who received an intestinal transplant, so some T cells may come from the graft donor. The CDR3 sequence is CASREIQGTDTQYF. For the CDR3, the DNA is TGTGCCAGCAGGGAAATACAGGGGACAGATACGCAGTATTTT.